This passage covers 20 T cell receptor beta chains from one sample sequenced in a study of response to subunit inactivated influenza vaccine. MiXCR was run by TCRdb on the RT-PCR reads, yielding one entry per CDR3 protein. The profile shows approximately 730,000 distinct CDR3 sequences, roughly 13% of them singletons. The starting material was PBMCs from blood, obtained approximately 15 days before vaccination. The receptors come from a man aged 50-60 years who received an inactivated influenza vaccine.

This clonotype showed up many times. V usage is TRBV27 and J usage is TRBJ1-6; TRBD1 aligns across 10 bases. This CDR3 spans 14 amino acids. V lost 4 bases, J lost 9 bases, and 3 bases stayed unmatched. CDR1 is MNHEY, CDR2 SMNVEV, per germline (reference sequence). The CDR3 nucleotides are TGTGCCAGCAGTTCGGACAGGGGGAGTTCACCCCTCCACTTT. It translates to CASSSDRGSSPLHF.

The V gene is TRBV2, the J gene TRBJ2-6, with 11 nucleotides matching TRBD1. The CDR3 extends over 16 amino acids. The ends lost 10 bases at V and 1 base at J; junction bases unmatched: 6. Looked up from germline, CDR1 is SNHLY and CDR2 is FYNNEI. CDR3: CAIGQGAHSGANVLTF. CDR3 nucleotides: TGTGCCATAGGACAGGGGGCGCATTCTGGGGCCAACGTCCTGACTTTC.

This clonotype has only a few counts. The V gene is TRBV2, the J gene TRBJ2-7; a possible D gene is TRBD1 (6 bases). The V gene lost 5 bases and the J gene lost 6 bases, with 8 bases spanning the gap. This CDR3 has 11 amino acids. Looked up from germline, CDR1 is SNHLY and CDR2 is FYNNEI. In DNA form, the CDR3 reads TGTGCCAGCAGTCGACAGGTCGAGCAGTACTTC. Translating gives CASSRQVEQYF.

In this sample, this clonotype turned up a few times. J is TRBJ2-7 and V is TRBV18; no clear D gene. V lost 3 bases to trimming and J lost 4 bases, with 25 bases between them. CDR3 length: 18 amino acids. Germline values: CDR1 KGHSH, CDR2 LQKENI. CDR3 sequence reads: CASSPQALNGLQGYEQYF. CDR3 DNA: TGTGCCAGCTCACCCCAAGCCCTAAACGGGTTACAAGGATACGAGCAGTACTTC.

V gene TRBV20-1 combines with J gene TRBJ1-5; a possible D gene is TRBD1 (5 bases). Per germline, CDR1 DFQATT and CDR2 SNEGSKA (reference sequence). Trimming stripped 0 bases from V and 8 bases from J, with 20 bases between. This CDR3 has 16 residues. CDR3 region: CSARDLVGHEGEPQHF. CDR3 coding DNA: TGCAGTGCTAGAGACCTCGTTGGACACGAGGGAGAGCCCCAGCATTTT.

This clonotype was recorded a few times. The chain carries TRBV6-5 and TRBJ2-3, with 12 positions matching TRBD2. CDR3 length: 17 amino acids. Losses at the gene ends were 4 bases for V and 2 bases for J; bases not matched to a gene: 7. The germline CDR1 and CDR2 sequences are MNHEY and SVGAGI. The CDR3 loop is CASSSHLAGGFTDTQYF. The CDR3 DNA follows: TGTGCCAGCAGTTCCCACCTAGCGGGGGGGTTCACAGATACGCAGTATTTT.

This clonotype was observed a handful of times. This chain joins TRBV5-1 and TRBJ2-7; D is perhaps TRBD1 (6 bases). CDR3 length: 16 amino acids. Looked up from germline, CDR1 is SGHRS and CDR2 is YFSETQ. Trimming took 4 bases from V and 9 from J, leaving 26 bases between them. The chain's CDR3 is CASSGPIRGTLGRQYF. CDR3 bases: TGCGCCAGCAGCGGACCTATAAGGGGGACCCTGGGGAGGCAGTACTTC.

This CDR3 reads CASTLGVAGGLSSYNEQFF. CDR3 DNA sequence: TGTGCCAGCACTCTCGGGGTAGCGGGGGGTCTTAGCTCCTACAATGAGCAGTTCTTC. The chain combines TRBV28 with TRBJ2-1, with TRBD2 identical over 10 bases. This CDR3 spans 19 amino acids. The V gene end was trimmed by 7 bases and the J gene end by 0 bases; junction bases not matched to a gene: 15. The V gene's germline CDR1 is MDHEN and CDR2 SYDVKM.

This clonotype occurred once. This chain links TRBV4-3 with TRBJ2-1, with 7 positions matching TRBD2. V shed 0 bases and J 7 bases; nucleotides not matched to a gene: 18. This CDR3 has 19 residues. Germline CDR1 and CDR2: LGHNA and YSLEER. The DNA of the CDR3 is TGCGCCAGCAGCCAAGAGAGGGCCCGTGTGGCCGTGGGGGGGAATGAGCAGTTCTTC. Amino acids: CASSQERARVAVGGNEQFF.

The rearrangement joins TRBV4-1 to TRBJ2-7; D not certain. The CDR3 contains 14 residues. The germline CDR1 and CDR2 sequences are MGHRA and YSYEKL. V was shortened by 1 base and J by 2 bases, with 9 bases between the two germline ends. CDR3 protein: CASSQVGKPYEQYF. As DNA, the CDR3 is TGCGCCAGCAGCCAAGTAGGTAAACCCTACGAGCAGTACTTC.

This rearrangement joins TRBV28 to TRBJ2-3; the match to TRBD2 covers 9 bases. Trimming cost V 5 bases and J 5 bases; bases outside gene matches: 14. Germline V gene lookup returns CDR1 MDHEN and CDR2 SYDVKM. The CDR3 consists of 17 residues. CDR3 nucleotide sequence: TGTGCCAGCAGTCCACTTCCGCTAGCGGGATCTGGAGATACGCAGTATTTT. Translating it yields CASSPLPLAGSGDTQYF.

The chain recombines TRBV6-1 with TRBJ2-3; 10 bases are shared with TRBD2. This CDR3 has 15 residues. Germline loops: CDR1 MNHNS, CDR2 SASEGT. V shed 7 bases and J 1 base; nucleotides not matched to a gene: 5. The CDR3 protein is CASTPAGGRTDTQYF. The CDR3 DNA reads TGTGCCAGCACCCCAGCGGGAGGGCGCACAGATACGCAGTATTTT.

The chain recombines TRBV7-9 with TRBJ1-1; tentatively, D is TRBD1 (6 bases). V was trimmed by 5 bases and J by 6 bases, leaving 13 bases between them. This CDR3 has 13 residues. Germline-derived CDR1 and CDR2 are SEHNR and FQNEAQ (reference sequence). CDR3: CASSRRDISEAFF. CDR3 nucleotide sequence: TGTGCCAGCAGCCGGCGGGACATCTCTGAAGCTTTCTTT.

In this sample, this clonotype turned up a few times. The gene calls are TRBV5-1 and TRBJ2-5, with D perhaps matching TRBD1 (5 bases). Germline V gene lookup returns CDR1 SGHRS and CDR2 YFSETQ. V gave up 1 base and J gave up 2 bases, with 12 bases separating them. The CDR3 has 15 amino acids. In DNA, the CDR3 is TGCGCCAGCAGCTTGACGTCGAGACAGCAAGAGACCCAGTACTTC. Residues: CASSLTSRQQETQYF.

This clonotype was seen a handful of times. The chain joins TRBV5-1 to TRBJ2-3; D unclear. The CDR3 contains 15 residues. CDR1 and CDR2 from the germline V gene are SGHRS and YFSETQ. V was trimmed by 4 bases and J by 6 bases, leaving 18 bases between them. The CDR3 protein is CASSPLTGFADTQYF. CDR3 sequence (DNA): TGCGCCAGCAGCCCTCTGACCGGATTCGCGGATACGCAGTATTTT.

This chain joins TRBV7-9 and TRBJ2-1, with D tentatively TRBD1 (6 bases). CDR1 is SEHNR and CDR2 is FQNEAQ in the germline V gene (reference sequence). The CDR3 contains 15 residues. V was cut by 1 base and J by 4 bases, with 11 bases left in between. The CDR3 nucleotides read TGTGCCAGCAGCTTAGGGAGGACAGTGTACAATGAGCAGTTCTTC. Translating gives CASSLGRTVYNEQFF.

This clonotype occurred a few times. The chain combines TRBV7-2 with TRBJ2-3, with D perhaps matching TRBD2 (5 bases). Germline lookup yields CDR1 SGHTA and CDR2 FQGNSA. The CDR3 totals 15 residues. V was cut by 2 bases and J by 0 bases, with 9 bases left in between. For the CDR3, the DNA is TGTGCCAGCAGCTTACAGCGGATTAGCACAGATACGCAGTATTTT. It yields the protein CASSLQRISTDTQYF. Combining the CDR3 with reference TRBV7-2 and TRBJ2-3 gives the whole variable domain GAGVSQSPSNKVTEKGKDVELRCDPISGHTALYWYRQSLGQGLEFLIYFQGNSAPDKSGLPSDRFSAERTGGSVSTLTIQRTQQEDSAVYLCASSLQRISTDTQYFGPGTRLTVL.

This clonotype has just a few counts. V gene TRBV10-3 combines with J gene TRBJ2-3; the D call may be TRBD1 or TRBD2 (6 bases each). Germline CDR1 reads ENHRY; CDR2 reads SYGVKD. V lost 4 bases to trimming and J lost 2 bases, with 22 bases between them. The CDR3 length is 18 residues. CDR3 DNA: TGTGCCATCAGTGGCGATTTTAACGGGGGACAACCCACAGATACGCAGTATTTT. Translation gives CAISGDFNGGQPTDTQYF.

This chain joins TRBV10-3 and TRBJ2-7; TRBD1 might be the D (6 bases). The V gene's germline CDR1 is ENHRY and CDR2 SYGVKD. V lost 7 bases and J lost 2, with 12 bases in between. CDR3 length: 13 residues. The CDR3 DNA reads TGTGCCATCACCAGGGACATCGCCTACGAGCAGTACTTC. Residues: CAITRDIAYEQYF.

V usage is TRBV11-2 and J usage is TRBJ2-3; D remains unclear. V dropped 7 bases and J dropped 0 bases, with 20 bases sitting between them. Germline assignment: CDR1 SGHAT and CDR2 FQNNGV. This CDR3 has 17 residues. The CDR3 region is CASTQDPDASSTDTQYF. The DNA of the CDR3 is TGTGCCAGCACCCAAGATCCGGACGCCTCTAGCACAGATACGCAGTATTTT. The variable domain in full, with the rest retrieved from reference TRBV11-2 and TRBJ2-3, is EAGVAQSPRYKIIEKRQSVAFWCNPISGHATLYWYQQILGQGPKLLIQFQNNGVVDDSQLPKDRFSAERLKGVDSTLKIQPAKLEDSAVYLCASTQDPDASSTDTQYFGPGTRLTVL.